Listed below are T cell receptor beta chains from one sample, sequenced in a study of shared clonotypes between healthy human individuals. Generated by immunoSEQ multiplex PCR, the TCRdb table keeps only in-frame clones and is missing some. The sample contains around 2.5 million clones, roughly 93% of which appear only once. Sequencing was done on a sample of naive CD4+ T cells from PBMCs. These receptors originate from a man between 18 and 35 years old in good health. Some clones in this sample may be carry-over from other donors' samples. Each CDR3 is given with its conserved first and last residue. D genes are given only for firm matches. Clone size is not always given. Where it is, it says once, few, many or a class for expanded clones.

J gene	D gene	V gene	clone size	CDR3 DNA	CDR3 protein
TRBJ1-5	TRBD1	TRBV2	NA	TGTGCCAGCGGGACAGAAACTAATCAGCCCCAGCATTTT	CASGTETNQPQHF
TRBJ2-4	NA	TRBV28	NA	TGTGCCAGCGGGAGGCCCGGTCTCGCCAAAAACATTCAGTACTTC	CASGRPGLAKNIQYF
TRBJ2-1	TRBD2	TRBV27	NA	TGTGCCAGCAGTTTAGGGTCTAGCGGAAGAAGTAACAATGAGCAGTTCTTC	CASSLGSSGRSNNEQFF
TRBJ1-2	TRBD1	TRBV13	NA	TGTGCCAGCATTAGAGGAGACAGGGCCATTAACTATGGCTACACCTTC	CASIRGDRAINYGYTF
TRBJ1-4	NA	TRBV28	once	TGTGCCAGCAGTTTAGCTCTTTCAACGGTCCATGAAAAACTGTTTTTT	CASSLALSTVHEKLFF
TRBJ2-1	NA	TRBV2	NA	TGTGCCAGCAGTGATTTTGGTAGAGATCATGAGTTCTTC	CASSDFGRDHEFF
TRBJ2-2	NA	TRBV4-2	NA	TGTGCCAGCAGCCAACCGGGACAAGATGACACCGGGGAGCTGTTTTTT	CASSQPGQDDTGELFF
TRBJ2-1	NA	TRBV5-1	NA	TGCGCCAGCAGCTTGGAGGCAATGGGTGAGCAGTTCTTC	CASSLEAMGEQFF
TRBJ1-1	NA	TRBV11-1	NA	TGTGCCAGCAGCCAACAATCCGGGACTGAAGCTTTCTTT	CASSQQSGTEAFF
TRBJ2-2	TRBD2	TRBV7-6	NA	TGTGCCAGCAGCTTACTAGCGGGAGTAACCGGGGAGCTGTTTTTT	CASSLLAGVTGELFF
TRBJ2-7	NA	TRBV15	NA	TGTGCCACCAGCAGAGGAGGGCGCTACGAGCAGTACTTC	CATSRGGRYEQYF
TRBJ2-7	TRBD2	TRBV5-1	NA	TGCGCCAGCAGCTTTAGCGGGAGCTCCTACGAGCAGTACTTC	CASSFSGSSYEQYF
TRBJ1-1	NA	TRBV13	few	TGTGCCAGCAGCTTCACCGGGAACACTGAAGCTTTCTTT	CASSFTGNTEAFF
TRBJ2-7	TRBD1	TRBV16	NA	TGTGCCAGCAGCCAATCAAGACAGGGGACGTACGAGCAGTACTTC	CASSQSRQGTYEQYF
TRBJ1-2	TRBD1	TRBV7-8	NA	TGTGCCAGCAGCTATGACAGGGGGCGTGAGGCCTACACCTTC	CASSYDRGREAYTF
TRBJ1-4	NA	TRBV6-1	NA	TGTGCCAGCAGTAGCGGTGCAGGGAGTGGTGAAAAACTGTTTTTT	CASSSGAGSGEKLFF
TRBJ1-2	TRBD1	TRBV6-6	once	TGTGCCAGCAGTTACCCGGACAGGGTTCGGGGCTACACCTTC	CASSYPDRVRGYTF
TRBJ2-1	TRBD2	TRBV5-1	once	TGCGCCAGCCGTCGGGAGGGGGGCAATGAGCAGTTCTTC	CASRREGGNEQFF
TRBJ1-6	TRBD1	TRBV4-3	NA	TGCGCCAGCAGCCAACAAGGACAGGGGGCTGTATCACCCCTCCACTTT	CASSQQGQGAVSPLHF
TRBJ2-3	NA	TRBV6-1	once	TGTGCCAGCAGGGGCCGACCTCGGGGGGATACGCAGTATTTT	CASRGRPRGDTQYF
TRBJ2-7	NA	TRBV6-4	NA	TGTGCCAGCAGTGCCTTACAGGGCTACGAGCAGTACTTC	CASSALQGYEQYF
TRBJ2-1	TRBD2	TRBV27	NA	TGTGCCAGCAGTATCCAGGGACTAGCGGAAACCAATGAGCAGTTCTTC	CASSIQGLAETNEQFF
TRBJ2-5	NA	TRBV19	NA	TGTGCCAGTACACGAGACGGGGTGACCCAGTACTTC	CASTRDGVTQYF
TRBJ2-1	TRBD2	TRBV19	NA	TGTGCCAGTACCACCGGGACTAGCGTCAATGAGCAGTTCTTC	CASTTGTSVNEQFF
TRBJ2-7	NA	TRBV4-3	NA	TGCGCCAGCAGCCGCGGATCGGCAGCCGAGCAGTACTTC	CASSRGSAAEQYF
TRBJ2-7	TRBD1	TRBV7-9	NA	TGTGCCAGCAGCTCGCTCGAGAGACAGGGAACCTACGAGCAGTACTTC	CASSSLERQGTYEQYF
TRBJ1-3	NA	TRBV27	NA	TGTGCCATCCTGGGGGATGGAAACACCATATATTTT	CAILGDGNTIYF
TRBJ1-2	TRBD1	TRBV5-4	NA	TGTGCCAGCAGCTACGGGACAGCTAACTATGGCTACACCTTC	CASSYGTANYGYTF
TRBJ2-2	TRBD2	TRBV11-2	NA	TGTGCCAGCAGCTACCCCAGACTAGCGGGAGTGGCCGGGGAGCTGTTCTTT	CASSYPRLAGVAGELFF
TRBJ1-3	TRBD1	TRBV5-1	NA	TGCGCCAGCAGCTTGAGGCAGGGGGTCGCTGGAAACACCATATATTTT	CASSLRQGVAGNTIYF
TRBJ1-4	NA	TRBV2	once	TGTGCCTCTGCGATAGAGGCGCGAGAAAAACTGTTTTTT	CASAIEAREKLFF
TRBJ2-7	NA	TRBV7-8	NA	TGTGCCAGCAGCTTAGCTGAGAACGAGCAGTACTTC	CASSLAENEQYF
TRBJ1-2	NA	TRBV6-5	NA	TGTGCCAGCACCTCGAGGGGTTCCGGGACCGGCTACACCTTC	CASTSRGSGTGYTF
TRBJ1-2	TRBD1	TRBV18	once	TGTGCCAGCTCACCACCGACAGGGGCGCACGCCTATGGCTACACCTTC	CASSPPTGAHAYGYTF
TRBJ2-3	TRBD1	TRBV27	NA	TGTGCCAGCAGCTTGACAGGGTACACAGATACGCAGTATTTT	CASSLTGYTDTQYF
TRBJ1-2	NA	TRBV21-1	NA	TGTGCCAGCAGCAAAGCCCCAGTCGGACGGAGGGGACCGTATGGCTACACCTTC	CASSKAPVGRRGPYGYTF
TRBJ2-7	NA	TRBV7-9	few	TGTGCCAGCGGGGGCTACGAGCAGTACTTC	CASGGYEQYF
TRBJ2-1	TRBD1	TRBV19	NA	TGTGCCAGTAGTATGTCGGTATGGGGGGACAGGGTCTCTGGGAATGAGCAGTTCTTC	CASSMSVWGDRVSGNEQFF
TRBJ2-3	TRBD2	TRBV18	NA	TGTGCCAGCTCACCATCCCTAGCGGGAGGTGGAGATACGCAGTATTTT	CASSPSLAGGGDTQYF
TRBJ1-3	NA	TRBV6-6	NA	TGTGCCAGCATTCTCGATACTGCGGCTGGAAACACCATATATTTT	CASILDTAAGNTIYF
TRBJ2-1	NA	TRBV29-1	NA	TGCAGCGTTATCAGGGCGAATGAGCAGTTCTTC	CSVIRANEQFF
TRBJ1-3	NA	TRBV28	NA	TGTGCCAGCAGTGCTGACCGTTCTGGAAACACCATATATTTT	CASSADRSGNTIYF
TRBJ2-7	NA	TRBV2	NA	TGTGCCAGCAGTGAGGGGTGGGACGGCTACGAGCAGTACTTC	CASSEGWDGYEQYF
TRBJ2-3	TRBD2	TRBV7-2	NA	TGTGCCAGCAGCCGGGTTGGTAGCGGGAGGACAGATACGCAGTATTTT	CASSRVGSGRTDTQYF
TRBJ2-7	TRBD1	TRBV28	NA	TGTGCCAGCAGGGAAAGACAGGGCCCTGCCTACGAGCAGTACTTC	CASRERQGPAYEQYF
TRBJ2-2	NA	TRBV5-1	NA	TGCGCCAGCAGCTTGTTAGCGCCTACTTCGAACACCGGGGAGCTGTTTTTT	CASSLLAPTSNTGELFF
TRBJ2-3	TRBD2	TRBV7-3	NA	TGTGCCAGCAGCTTAACGAGGACTAGCGGGAGCGCAGATACGCAGTATTTT	CASSLTRTSGSADTQYF
TRBJ2-3	NA	TRBV4-1	NA	TGCGCCAGCAGCCGAACGGGCACAGATACGCAGTATTTT	CASSRTGTDTQYF
TRBJ1-5	NA	TRBV28	NA	TGTGCCAGCAGTTTACACAGTCTCACCATAAGCAATCAGCCCCAGCATTTT	CASSLHSLTISNQPQHF
TRBJ2-3	TRBD1	TRBV19	NA	TGTGCCAGCACAAACAGGGGGCCCGATACGCAGTATTTT	CASTNRGPDTQYF